These 15 T cell receptor beta chains were all obtained from the same sample, sequenced in a study of blood T cells in healthy people across ages. PCR was performed a second time for roughly 7 to 12 cycles using a sample-barcoded 5' primer and a J-beta primer mix. TCRdb redid the calling of the 5' RACE reads with MiXCR, one entry per CDR3 protein. This repertoire shows some 880,000 distinct CDR3 sequences, about 34% found once; its top ten account for 10% to 15%. Specimen: blood. The receptor set was obtained from a young man in good health.

This clonotype was seen more than once but under ten times. V is TRBV12-3 or TRBV12-4 and J is TRBJ1-5; no firm D call. The V and J ends lost 4 bases and 12 bases respectively, with 16 bases between them. This CDR3 is 13 amino acids long. The CDR3 spells CASSSRRAGLQHF. As DNA, the CDR3 is TGTGCCAGCAGTTCAAGGCGGGCCGGGCTCCAGCATTTT.

Only one count was recorded for this clonotype. At one of its ends the junction is not consistent with the germline gene, which may arise from a read error. The chain combines TRBV4-1 with TRBJ2-1; D unclear. In germline, CDR1 is MGHRA, CDR2 YSYEKL. The CDR3 sequence is 15 residues long. For the CDR3, the DNA is TGCGCCAGCAGCCAAGATCCGGACGCTCACAATAAGCAGTTCTTC. Translating it yields CASSQDPDAHNKQFF.

With regard to this clonotype: A junction boundary mismatches the germline segment, possibly from a read error. The V gene is TRBV20-1, the J gene TRBJ2-5; TRBD1 is a possible D gene (7 bases). Looked up from germline, CDR1 is DFQATT and CDR2 is SNEGSKA (reference sequence). This CDR3 has 14 amino acids. CDR3 amino acids: CSAPRDSGLETLYF. For the CDR3, the DNA is TGCAGTGCACCGCGGGACAGTGGACTGGAGACCCTGTACTTC.

The chain is built from TRBV6-1 and TRBJ2-3; D unclear. The CDR3 sequence is 17 residues long. Between the trimmed V and J ends, which lost 6 bases and 0 bases, there was a span of 19 bases. Germline V gives CDR1 MNHNS, CDR2 SASEGT. Written as DNA, the CDR3 is TGTGCCAGCAGGCCGTTATTGGCAAGGCGAAGCACAGATACGCAGTATTTT. This gives the protein CASRPLLARRSTDTQYF.

The chain recombines TRBV5-4 with TRBJ2-3; TRBD1 aligns across 7 bases. Trimming at V came to 4 bases and at J to 13 bases, leaving 12 bases not matched to a gene. CDR3 size: 13 residues. The germline V gene encodes CDR1 SGHNT and CDR2 YYREEE (reference sequence). In DNA, the CDR3 is TGTGCCAGCAGCCCGGACTCAGGGGGTTCCAAGTATTTT. Its protein is CASSPDSGGSKYF.

The V gene is TRBV5-1, the J gene TRBJ2-3; 11 nucleotides line up with TRBD2. This CDR3 spans 16 amino acids. V trimming: 5 bases; J trimming: 0 bases; junction bases outside the gene matches: 5. Per the germline V gene, CDR1 is SGHRS and CDR2 is YFSETQ. The CDR3 loop is CASRTPSGGSTDTQYF. The DNA of the CDR3 is TGCGCCAGCAGAACCCCTAGCGGGGGGAGCACAGATACGCAGTATTTT.

This clonotype has a count of ten or more. The junction does not match germline at one end; this may be a read error. V usage is TRBV12-3 or TRBV12-4 and J usage is TRBJ2-3, with 10 bases that match TRBD2. The CDR3 is 14 amino acids. The CDR3 sequence is CASSLAGVTDTQYF. The DNA for the CDR3 is TGTGCCAGCAGTCTAGCGGGGGTCACAGATACGCAGTATTTT.

The CDR3 DNA follows: TGTGCCACTTTCGGATCCCTGGGGGGGCCACAAAACAATGAGCAGTTCTTC. Translation: CATFGSLGGPQNNEQFF. The chain recombines TRBV4-2 with TRBJ2-1, with D maybe TRBD2 (7 bases). There are 17 residues in the CDR3. V gave up 10 bases and J gave up 5 bases, with 27 bases separating them. Germline CDR1 is LGHNA and CDR2 is YNFKEQ.

Concerning this clonotype: One junction end disagrees with the germline gene, perhaps due to a read error. The rearrangement joins TRBV20-1 to TRBJ2-3; 9 bases map to TRBD2. CDR3 length equals 14 residues. The V gene's germline CDR1 is DFQATT and CDR2 SNEGSKA (reference sequence). The CDR3 loop is CRAERGASTDTQYF. For the CDR3, the DNA is TGCCGTGCTGAGCGGGGGGCGAGCACAGATACGCAGTATTTT.

The J gene is TRBJ2-1, the V gene TRBV11-2; D is ambiguous. Trimming took off 5 bases at V and 8 bases at J, with 22 bases between the two ends. CDR1 and CDR2 (germline): SGHAT, FQNNGV. The CDR3 is 16 amino acids. The CDR3 nucleotides are TGTGCCAGCAGCCCCCTGGGTGATTCGCTTCGCGATGAGCAGTTCTTC. Translated: CASSPLGDSLRDEQFF.

The CDR3 sequence is CASSQDLGVGDYGYTF. The CDR3 DNA sequence: TGCGCCAGCAGCCAAGATTTGGGGGTAGGGGACTATGGCTACACCTTC. This chain uses TRBV4-3 with TRBJ1-2; D is possibly TRBD1 (5 bases). V was pared by 0 bases and J by 3 bases, with 14 bases between. CDR3 length: 16 residues. Germline V gene data show CDR1 as LGHNA and CDR2 as YSLEER.

The chain combines TRBV10-3 with TRBJ2-5; D is perhaps TRBD2 (6 bases). This CDR3 has 15 residues. Between the trimmed V and J ends, which lost 3 bases and 2 bases, there was a span of 13 bases. Germline V lookup: CDR1 ENHRY, CDR2 SYGVKD. Here the CDR3 reads CAISDLGRGQETQYF. Written as DNA, the CDR3 is TGTGCCATCAGTGATCTGGGGCGGGGACAAGAGACCCAGTACTTC.

This chain uses TRBV27 with TRBJ1-1, with D possibly being TRBD1 (5 bases). V was shortened by 0 bases and J by 0 bases, with 5 bases between the two germline ends. The CDR3 loop spans 14 amino acids. The V gene's germline CDR1 is MNHEY and CDR2 SMNVEV (reference sequence). The chain's CDR3 is CASSLSRVNTEAFF. The CDR3 region has the DNA TGTGCCAGCAGTTTATCCAGGGTGAACACTGAAGCTTTCTTT.

Only a few counts were recorded for this clonotype. The rearrangement uses TRBV20-1 and TRBJ2-2; 10 nucleotides match TRBD1. Looked up from germline, CDR1 is DFQATT and CDR2 is SNEGSKA (reference sequence). This CDR3 has 13 amino acids. The V and J ends lost 5 bases and 6 bases, in that order; junction bases with no gene match: 3. CDR3 residues: CSAGQGVPGELFF. The CDR3 DNA is TGCAGTGCTGGACAGGGGGTTCCCGGGGAGCTGTTTTTT.

This clonotype has just a few counts. The V call is TRBV29-1, the J call TRBJ2-3; 7 bases match TRBD2. The CDR3 spans 14 residues. V was pared by 4 bases and J by 4 bases, with 8 bases of the junction left unmatched. Germline loops: CDR1 SQVTM, CDR2 ANQGSEA. CDR3 amino acids: CSVVPGLQSDTQYF. In nucleotides, the CDR3 is TGCAGCGTTGTTCCGGGACTACAGTCAGATACGCAGTATTTT.